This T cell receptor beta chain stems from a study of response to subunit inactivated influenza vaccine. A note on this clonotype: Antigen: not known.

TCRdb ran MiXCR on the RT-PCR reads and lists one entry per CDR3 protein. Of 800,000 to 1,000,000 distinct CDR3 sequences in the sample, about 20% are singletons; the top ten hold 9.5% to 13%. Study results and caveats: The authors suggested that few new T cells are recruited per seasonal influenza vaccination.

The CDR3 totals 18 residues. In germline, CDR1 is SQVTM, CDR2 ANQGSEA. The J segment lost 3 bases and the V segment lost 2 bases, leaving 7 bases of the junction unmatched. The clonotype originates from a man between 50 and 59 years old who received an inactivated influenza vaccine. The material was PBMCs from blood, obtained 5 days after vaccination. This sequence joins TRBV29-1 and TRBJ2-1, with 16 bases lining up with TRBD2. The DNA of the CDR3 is TGCAGCGTTGAAAAGGGACTAGCGGGAGGGCCAAACTACAATGAGCAGTTCTTC. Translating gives CSVEKGLAGGPNYNEQFF.